This entry lists 11 T cell receptor beta chains sequenced from one sample in a study of shared clonotypes between healthy human individuals. The table came from immunoSEQ multiplex PCR; TCRdb's copy has only in-frame clones and leaves some out. The table records roughly 1.5 million clones, about 98% of them present only once. Input material: naive CD4+ T cells sorted from blood. As to subset: CD45RA+ positively selected. The receptors derive from a man in his thirties or forties in good health.

The chain recombines TRBV29-1 with TRBJ1-1, with D tentatively TRBD1 (5 bases). This CDR3 comprises 13 residues. Germline-derived CDR1 and CDR2 are SQVTM and ANQGSEA. Between the trimmed V and J ends, which lost 4 bases and 1 base, there was a span of 10 bases. In DNA, the CDR3 is TGCAGCGTTGTTGGTAGGGGGAACACTGAAGCTTTCTTT. Its protein is CSVVGRGNTEAFF.

The chain uses TRBV10-1 and TRBJ2-2; weak D call: TRBD1 (6 bases). Germline V gives CDR1 WNHNN, CDR2 SYGVQD (reference sequence). The CDR3 is 15 residues long. Trimming cost V 6 bases and J 2 bases, with 13 bases left between them. The CDR3 region has the DNA TGCGCCAGCAGCCTTACAGGGCCCAACACCGGGGAGCTGTTTTTT. Its translation: CASSLTGPNTGELFF.

This chain links TRBV7-2 with TRBJ2-5; D may correspond to TRBD1 or TRBD2 (6 bases each). Looked up from germline, CDR1 is SGHTA and CDR2 is FQGNSA. V was cut by 5 bases and J by 1 base, with 17 bases left in between. The CDR3 runs to 16 residues. This CDR3 reads CASSLGRGTSQETQYF. CDR3 coding DNA: TGTGCCAGCAGCCTGGGACGGGGGACAAGCCAAGAGACCCAGTACTTC.

The chain combines TRBV19 with TRBJ1-3, with D unresolved. In germline, CDR1 is LNHDA, CDR2 SQIVND (reference sequence). This CDR3 has 15 residues. The ends were cut back, 4 bases at V and 0 bases at J, with 10 bases in the middle. The DNA of the CDR3 is TGTGCCAGTAGTAGAATAACGAGCTCTGGAAACACCATATATTTT. This gives the protein CASSRITSSGNTIYF.

This chain uses TRBV5-6 with TRBJ2-3; either TRBD1 or TRBD2 may supply D (5 bases each). Deletions cut 4 bases from V and 1 base from J, with 10 bases between. This CDR3 region has 14 residues. Germline values: CDR1 SGHDT, CDR2 YYEEEE. DNA for the CDR3: TGTGCCAGCAGCATATGGGACCGCACAGATACGCAGTATTTT. Translating it yields CASSIWDRTDTQYF.

The rearrangement links TRBV11-2 to TRBJ1-2; 7 positions match TRBD1. CDR1 and CDR2 (germline): SGHAT, FQNNGV. The junction had 10 bases not matched to a gene; V was cut back by 4 bases and J by 2 bases. The length of the CDR3 is 16 residues. CDR3 sequence: CASSSARRTGNYGYTF. In DNA form, the CDR3 reads TGTGCCAGCAGCTCCGCACGGCGGACAGGAAACTATGGCTACACCTTC. Full variable domain (missing parts from reference TRBV11-2 and TRBJ1-2): EAGVAQSPRYKIIEKRQSVAFWCNPISGHATLYWYQQILGQGPKLLIQFQNNGVVDDSQLPKDRFSAERLKGVDSTLKIQPAKLEDSAVYLCASSSARRTGNYGYTFGSGTRLTVV.

The rearrangement uses TRBV5-4 and TRBJ2-3, with unresolved D. Trimming left V 4 bases short and J 4 bases short, with 13 bases between. The CDR3 is made up of 14 amino acids. CDR1 and CDR2 (germline): SGHNT, YYREEE (reference sequence). CDR3 nucleotide sequence: TGTGCCAGCAGCACCGGTCAACCCGCAGATACGCAGTATTTT. It is translated as CASSTGQPADTQYF.

A single count supports this clone. The chain uses TRBV27 and TRBJ2-1, with 12 bases lining up with TRBD2. The CDR3 consists of 19 residues. Germline CDR1 is MNHEY and CDR2 is SMNVEV (reference sequence). The V segment lost 0 bases and the J segment 2 bases; nucleotides outside the gene matches: 8. CDR3 loop: CASSLSISASGRAYNEQFF. In nucleotides, the CDR3 is TGTGCCAGCAGTTTATCGATTTCGGCTAGCGGGAGGGCCTACAATGAGCAGTTCTTC.

CDR3 sequence (DNA): TGTGCCAGCAGACGGGACTTCTCCTACGAGCAGTACTTC. This gives the protein CASRRDFSYEQYF. V and J are TRBV2 and TRBJ2-7; D might be TRBD2 (6 bases). The CDR3 has 13 residues. Between the trimmed V and J ends, which lost 6 bases and 0 bases, there was a span of 9 bases. Germline CDR1 reads SNHLY; CDR2 reads FYNNEI.

The rearrangement joins TRBV28 to TRBJ2-1; tentative D call: TRBD2 (6 bases). Germline assignment: CDR1 MDHEN and CDR2 SYDVKM. The CDR3 loop spans 15 amino acids. With 4 bases removed from V and 9 bases from J, the gap between germline ends came to 19 bases. The CDR3: CASSYTGLTSAEQFF. The CDR3 region has the DNA TGTGCCAGCAGTTATACGGGACTCACGTCGGCTGAGCAGTTCTTC.

J is TRBJ2-2 and V is TRBV11-2, with a possible D match to TRBD1 (5 bases). Trimming removed 5 bases at V and 2 bases at J, with 15 bases between. The CDR3 spans 16 residues. Germline CDR1 reads SGHAT; CDR2 reads FQNNGV. The CDR3 sequence: CASSQRTGQNTGELFF. CDR3 nucleotide sequence: TGTGCCAGCAGCCAGCGAACAGGCCAAAACACCGGGGAGCTGTTTTTT.